This TCR beta chain was observed in a study of T cells expressing NK-cell markers. For the study at large: HCMV seropositivity characterized most of the eight sequenced donors, and seronegativity one.

The CDR3 extends over 16 amino acids. Germline V lookup: CDR1 MNHEY, CDR2 SMNVEV (reference sequence). Using the 5' RACE reads, TCRdb records one entry per CDR3 protein without DNA. This sample's table has 350,000 to 400,000 distinct CDR3 sequences. The V call is TRBV27, the J call TRBJ2-7; TCRdb's assignment of TRBD1 cannot be checked, as there is no DNA. The receptor was isolated from a woman aged 45-59 years in good health. Material: blood T cells: a sorted CD56 or NKG2C T cell subset, CD4+ or CD8+ T cells, or bulk PBMC T cells (not recorded which). This CDR3 is CASSLSTGPLINEQYF.